These T cell receptor beta chains were read from a single sample in a study of a mutant IDH1 vaccine in newly diagnosed glioma. The table came from immunoSEQ multiplex PCR; TCRdb's copy has only in-frame clones and leaves some out. The sample consists of 75,000 to 100,000 clones, 82% of them appearing once. Sample: PBMCs, taken from a glioma patient treated with radiotherapy, temozolomide or both. The receptors here all came from a man aged 40-49 years with glioma. Some clones in this sample may be carry-over from other donors' samples. CDR3s include the opening cysteine and the closing phenylalanine or tryptophan. The D gene is left open where the match is weak. Clone sizes are given selectively: once, few, many, or a class where the clone is expanded.

size	J	V	D	CDR3	DNA
-	TRBJ2-5	TRBV29-1	TRBD1	CSVVLGQVAQYF	TGCAGCGTAGTTCTGGGACAGGTGGCCCAGTACTTC
-	TRBJ1-2	TRBV7-9	TRBD1	CASSQQGGSYGYTF	TGTGCCAGCAGCCAACAGGGGGGATCCTATGGCTACACCTTC
-	TRBJ2-7	TRBV7-9	-	CASSGNAKTYEQYF	TGTGCCAGCAGCGGGAATGCGAAAACCTACGAGCAGTACTTC
-	TRBJ2-7	TRBV20-1	-	CSARFKYEQYF	TGCAGTGCTAGGTTTAAATACGAGCAGTACTTC
-	TRBJ1-6	TRBV7-9	-	CASRSGDNSPLHF	TGTGCCAGCAGGTCAGGGGATAATTCACCCCTCCACTTT
-	TRBJ1-5	TRBV6-6	-	CASSYGREQPQHF	TGTGCCAGCAGTTACGGGCGGGAACAGCCCCAGCATTTT
once	TRBJ1-2	TRBV27	-	CASKSTGSHYTF	TGTGCCAGCAAATCCACAGGGTCCCACTACACCTTC
-	TRBJ2-1	TRBV6-5	-	CASSPLAANEQFF	TGTGCCAGCAGTCCCCTCGCGGCCAATGAGCAGTTCTTC
-	TRBJ1-1	TRBV5-4	-	CASSLGGNPEAFF	TGTGCCAGCAGCTTGGGGGGTAACCCTGAAGCTTTCTTT
-	TRBJ2-3	TRBV5-1	TRBD1	CASQGADTQYF	TGCGCCAGTCAGGGGGCTGATACGCAGTATTTT
-	TRBJ1-5	TRBV19	TRBD1	CASSIGDRGQPQHF	TGTGCCAGTAGTATAGGAGACAGGGGCCAGCCCCAGCATTTT
few	TRBJ2-5	TRBV7-9	-	CASSFAGETQYF	TGTGCCAGCAGCTTCGCTGGGGAGACCCAGTACTTC
-	TRBJ1-6	TRBV6-1	-	CASSETGSNSPLHF	TGTGCCAGCAGTGAAACCGGTTCTAATTCACCCCTCCACTTT
-	TRBJ2-7	TRBV7-2	TRBD1	CASSLVQGAYEQYF	TGTGCCAGCAGCTTAGTACAGGGGGCCTACGAGCAGTACTTC
-	TRBJ2-5	TRBV9	-	CASNLRQTGGQETQYF	TGTGCCAGCAACCTTAGACAAACCGGGGGACAAGAGACCCAGTACTTC
-	TRBJ1-2	TRBV11-2	TRBD1	CASSRTGGYGYTF	TGTGCCAGCAGCCGGACAGGGGGCTATGGCTACACCTTC
-	TRBJ1-1	TRBV9	TRBD1	CASSRGGTAPNTEAFF	TGTGCCAGCAGCAGGGGAGGGACAGCTCCGAACACTGAAGCTTTCTTT
-	TRBJ1-5	TRBV19	-	CASSTYAQGMNQPQHF	TGTGCCAGTAGTACCTACGCTCAGGGGATGAATCAGCCCCAGCATTTT
-	TRBJ2-5	TRBV6-6	TRBD2	CASSYPTSGQETQYF	TGTGCCAGCAGTTACCCGACTAGCGGCCAAGAGACCCAGTACTTC
-	TRBJ1-4	TRBV5-4	-	CASSLAPGYDEKLFF	TGTGCCAGCAGCTTGGCCCCCGGATATGATGAAAAACTGTTTTTT
-	TRBJ2-7	TRBV12-5	-	CASGLGVTKGYEQYF	TGTGCTAGTGGTTTGGGGGTCACTAAGGGCTACGAGCAGTACTTC
once	TRBJ2-1	TRBV5-8	-	CASSLMGQAARRSYNEQFF	TGTGCCAGCAGCTTGATGGGGCAAGCGGCACGACGGTCCTACAATGAGCAGTTCTTC
-	TRBJ1-6	TRBV5-1	-	CASSGGVGERVSPLHF	TGCGCCAGCAGCGGGGGGGTTGGGGAACGAGTTTCACCCCTCCACTTT